The following is a TCR beta chain sequence with its context. Its antigen remains unidentified. Base-call qualities are not available, and no considerably larger clone is one nucleotide away. This specimen belongs to a study of T cells in Graves' hyperthyroidism and ophthalmopathy (dated by TCRdb to the late 2010s). Background for the entire study: Peripheral blood samples were taken at the time of initial diagnosis, prior to any treatment. Following sampling, methimazole starting at 30 mg daily was given to hyperthyroidism patients, and high-dose intravenous methylprednisolone was given to ophthalmopathy patients. In addition, the study compared T-cell repertoires in thyroid tissue and in blood from roughly 6 Graves' hyperthyroidism patients. Prospective prediction of ophthalmopathy was tested in an independent validation cohort of approximately 19 hyperthyroidism patients and some 17 patients who later progressed to ophthalmopathy. To identify distinguishing TCR V-J signatures, a discovery cohort of 90 to 100 patients was used, comprising 43 with Graves' ophthalmopathy and 57 with stable Graves' hyperthyroidism. The 100 discovery patients were divided at random into training and test sets in a 7:3 ratio. The paper reports TCR Vbeta CDR3 sequencing of fewer than 150 peripheral blood samples: 43 ophthalmopathy, under 80 hyperthyroidism and 17 progressor patients.

Trimming at the junction amounts to 4 bases on V and 2 bases on J, and the germline ends lie 18 bases apart. From cysteine to phenylalanine, the CDR3 is 16 amino acids long. The entry retains the CDR3 DNA only, 48 bases that are in frame from base 1. CDR1 and CDR2 were assigned from the germline V gene as KGHSH and LQKENI. Amplification of TCR beta CDR3 regions was carried out from RNA transcripts. The first round of RT-PCR for the TCR CDR3 was performed with the HTBI primer set and the Qiagen OneStep RT-PCR kit. A second multiplex PCR round built the libraries, followed by size selection and purification. Libraries were sequenced paired-end with 100 bp reads on an Illumina HiSeq2000. Turning to the authors' computational methods: SOAPnuke was used to process the raw data, removing reads that contained adapters or uncalled bases, had a mean Phred below 15, or lacked an exact match to the constant primer or identifier. COPE v1.2.5 was used to merge high-quality paired reads, and clonotypes were defined as unique nucleotide sequences. MiTCR v1.1 was used to align clonotypes to the IMGT TRBV, TRBD and TRBJ reference segments. The analysis was restricted to V-J combinations with a frequency above 0.0001, which together covered 99.2% of the repertoires. A TCS score was defined as the ratio between F50 (clonal expansion) and ExV (chaos), using BLOSUM62-based TCRdist between CDR3 peptides within each V-J. Welch's t-statistics and random forest reduced fewer than 600 V-J features to around 14, which were used in a naive Bayes classifier (R e1071). TCRdb reanalyzed the raw reads on its own, using fastp at Q25 for trimming and MiXCR for clone calling, and kept in-frame beta chains. Rows merge per CDR3 protein into single entries with the most common DNA and genes. These V and J calls are TCRdb output, not the study's own analysis. The sample table lists approximately 590,000 distinct CDR3 sequences, about a sixth of them with a count of one. The ten largest clones take up under 7.5% of the sample.

Overall study outcomes, separate from this receptor: Most expanded thyroid clonotypes (frequency above 0.001) were also detected in blood, suggesting blood repertoires may reflect thyroid immune responses. A 13 V-J signature model separated ophthalmopathy from stable hyperthyroidism, with about 90% sensitivity and roughly 84% specificity in cross-validation and 80%/75% in testing. During validation, the model predicted progression to ophthalmopathy a median of approximately six months ahead of onset, with almost 71% sensitivity and 72.22% specificity. Sample size was not statistically predetermined, and blinding of investigators to group allocation was not performed.

Stable Graves' hyperthyroidism was defined as no progression to ophthalmopathy during 18 months of follow-up. Hyperthyroidism patients were newly diagnosed, with disease duration under 2 months, and aged 18 to 65 years. The study excluded patients with uncontrolled infections, other autoimmune diseases, pregnancy or lactation. Diagnoses relied on clinical symptoms, serum thyroxine and TRAb, thyroid ultrasound and orbital computed tomography. PBMCs were separated from about 10 ml of fresh peripheral blood using Ficoll-Paque density gradient centrifugation. Trizol reagent was used to extract total RNA, and RNA quality was then checked on an Agilent 2100 Bioanalyzer.

The material sequenced was blood. The V and J genes are TRBV18 and TRBJ2-7; the D gene is perhaps TRBD1 or TRBD2, each of them matching over 5 bases. This sequence originates from a woman in her thirties with Graves' hyperthyroidism. The CDR3 amino acid sequence is: CASSLTPGTKAYEQYF. The nucleotide sequence is given as TGTGCCAGCTCACTGACCCCCGGGACCAAAGCCTACGAGCAGTACTTC.